The 30 T cell receptor beta chains given below trace back to one sample, sequenced in a study of regulatory T cells in long-lasting Graves disease. Documented time point: persistent/refractory GD, antithyroid drugs over 5 years with positive TRAb. The TCR library was made from RNA extracted from PBMCs. Relying on iRepertoire HTBI primers and Arm-PCR of CDR3 regions, the team built TCR beta libraries. TCRdb redid the calling of the multiplex PCR reads with MiXCR, one entry per CDR3 protein. This table has roughly 360,000 distinct CDR3 sequences, less than 30% appearing once. This specimen was peripheral blood mononuclear cells (PBMCs), taken when the disease was refractory, from a patient treated with antithyroid drugs. The receptors originated from a woman aged 40 to 50 with Graves disease.

The V gene is TRBV28, the J gene TRBJ2-1, with no clear D. This CDR3 contains 14 residues. CDR1 MDHEN and CDR2 SYDVKM come from the germline V gene. V lost 2 bases, J lost 3 bases, and 8 bases lay in between. In DNA, the CDR3 is TGTGCCAGCAGTTTAGGGAACCACTACAATGAGCAGTTCTTC. This translates into CASSLGNHYNEQFF.

This clonotype has just a few counts. The V call is TRBV20-1, the J call TRBJ2-3; 10 nucleotides agree with TRBD2. Trimming at V came to 6 bases and at J to 3 bases, leaving 9 bases not matched to a gene. Germline CDR1 DFQATT, CDR2 SNEGSKA (reference sequence). The CDR3 runs 15 residues. CDR3 DNA sequence: TGCAGTGCCCTCACCCCTAGCGGGAGTACAGATACGCAGTATTTT. Its translation is CSALTPSGSTDTQYF.

This clonotype showed up just a few times. This chain connects TRBV12-3 or TRBV12-4 to TRBJ2-2; D may be TRBD2 (6 bases). Trimming took 5 bases from V and 6 from J, leaving 16 bases between them. The CDR3 runs to 15 residues. The CDR3 DNA reads as TGTGCCAGCAGTGCTTTGAGCGGGCTTTCCGGGGAGCTGTTTTTT. Its translation: CASSALSGLSGELFF.

This clonotype was seen a handful of times. V usage is TRBV27 and J usage is TRBJ1-1, with D possibly TRBD1 on 6 matching bases. The CDR3 has 14 residues. Germline loops: CDR1 MNHEY, CDR2 SMNVEV (reference sequence). With 6 bases removed from V and 4 bases from J, the gap between germline ends came to 15 bases. The CDR3 protein is CASSLLGAGTEAFF. The CDR3 bases are TGTGCCAGCAGCCTGCTGGGGGCCGGCACTGAAGCTTTCTTT.

This clonotype has more than one count but fewer than ten. J is TRBJ2-1 and V is TRBV11-2; D may match TRBD1 or TRBD2 (6 bases each). This CDR3 contains 16 residues. With 0 bases removed from V and 2 bases from J, the gap between germline ends came to 11 bases. The germline V gene encodes CDR1 SGHAT and CDR2 FQNNGV. The CDR3 DNA is TGTGCCAGCAGCTTAGATACTAGGGGGGCCTACAATGAGCAGTTCTTC. Protein product: CASSLDTRGAYNEQFF.

For this clonotype: This sequence may be a read error, since a much larger clone differs from it by one base. This chain uses TRBV28 with TRBJ2-5, with a tentative D call TRBD2 (7 bases). This CDR3 is 17 amino acids long. Germline CDR1 and CDR2: MDHEN and SYDVKM. The CDR3 loop reads CASSFPEGGAGQGTQYF. CDR3 coding DNA: TGTGCCAGCAGTTTTCCCGAGGGGGGAGCGGGGCAAGGGACCCAGTACTTC.

This clonotype has ten or more counts. The rearrangement uses TRBV28 and TRBJ1-4, with no clear D. There are 15 residues in the CDR3. The V and J ends lost 10 bases and 4 bases respectively, with 19 bases between them. Germline-derived CDR1 and CDR2 are MDHEN and SYDVKM. The CDR3 bases are TGTGCCACCCGATATGAGGCGCAGGATAATGAAAAACTGTTTTTT. This encodes CATRYEAQDNEKLFF.

This clonotype was counted ten times or more. The chain recombines TRBV27 with TRBJ2-5; D not resolved. The germline gives CDR1 MNHEY, CDR2 SMNVEV (reference sequence). The CDR3 has 15 amino acids. The germline V and J ends were trimmed by 2 bases and 4 bases, with 14 bases remaining between them. The CDR3 is CASSLQFVPLETQYF. The CDR3 DNA reads as TGTGCCAGCAGTTTACAGTTCGTTCCCCTAGAGACCCAGTACTTC.

This clonotype occurred many times. The gene calls are TRBV28 and TRBJ2-7; D gene unclear. The CDR3 is 12 residues long. Germline V gene lookup returns CDR1 MDHEN and CDR2 SYDVKM. V lost 3 bases and J lost 2, with 5 bases in between. CDR3 nucleotide sequence: TGTGCCAGCAGTTTCCCCGCCTACGAGCAGTACTTC. Encoded protein: CASSFPAYEQYF.

This clonotype was observed a handful of times. The chain has TRBV9 and TRBJ1-1; D unclear. Trimming left V 6 bases short and J 2 bases short, with 11 bases between. The CDR3 runs to 13 residues. Per the germline V gene, CDR1 is SGDLS and CDR2 is YYNGEE. The CDR3 DNA follows: TGTGCCAGCACCTCACAGCTAAACACTGAAGCTTTCTTT. It encodes CASTSQLNTEAFF.

This clonotype was seen many times. The chain has TRBV25-1 and TRBJ2-7; D uncertain. CDR1 is MGHDK, CDR2 SYGVNS, per germline. The CDR3 sequence is 12 residues long. The ends were cut back, 0 bases at V and 0 bases at J, with 0 bases in the middle. CDR3 sequence: CASSEYSYEQYF. The CDR3 DNA reads TGTGCCAGCAGTGAATACTCCTACGAGCAGTACTTC.

Many counts were recorded for this clonotype. The chain uses TRBV28 and TRBJ1-1; a weak D match, TRBD1 (5 bases). V shed 5 bases and J shed 0 bases, with 10 bases lying between them. The CDR3 sequence is 14 residues long. The germline CDR1 and CDR2 sequences are MDHEN and SYDVKM. The CDR3, as DNA: TGTGCCAGCAGTAACAGGCGGATGAACACTGAAGCTTTCTTT. Amino acid sequence: CASSNRRMNTEAFF.

The sample holds one count of this clonotype. The chain links TRBV9 to TRBJ2-2; perhaps TRBD1 as D (5 bases). The CDR3 totals 14 residues. Germline V gene lookup returns CDR1 SGDLS and CDR2 YYNGEE. V lost 0 bases to trimming and J lost 7 bases, with 10 bases between them. The CDR3 coding sequence is TGTGCCAGCAGCGTAGCAGGGTCTGTCGGGGAGCTGTTTTTT. This translates into CASSVAGSVGELFF. Looking up the rest from reference TRBV9 and TRBJ2-2 gives the full variable domain: DSGVTQTPKHLITATGQRVTLRCSPRSGDLSVYWYQQSLDQGLQFLIQYYNGEERAKGNILERFSAQQFPDLHSELNLSSLELGDSALYFCASSVAGSVGELFFGEGSRLTVL.

The V gene is TRBV14, the J gene TRBJ2-2; a possible D gene is TRBD1 (5 bases). CDR1 and CDR2 from the germline V gene are SGHDN and FVKESK. Between the trimmed V and J ends, which lost 3 bases and 7 bases, there was a span of 6 bases. The CDR3 is 12 amino acids. The CDR3 sequence: CASSHTGGELFF. CDR3 in DNA: TGTGCCAGCAGCCACACAGGCGGGGAGCTGTTTTTT.

This clonotype occurred many times. The chain combines TRBV28 with TRBJ1-6; D is perhaps TRBD1 (5 bases). Trimming took 5 bases from V and 0 from J, leaving 17 bases between them. Germline V CDR1 and CDR2: MDHEN, SYDVKM. The CDR3 loop spans 18 amino acids. This chain's CDR3 is CASSTFPTVSSYNSPLHF. For the CDR3, the DNA is TGTGCCAGCAGTACCTTCCCGACAGTAAGCTCCTATAATTCACCCCTCCACTTT.

The CDR3 DNA follows: TGTGCCAGCAGCTTCCAAGGACAAAAACAGCCCCAGCATTTT. Protein: CASSFQGQKQPQHF. The V gene is TRBV5-6, the J gene TRBJ1-5; possibly TRBD1 for D (5 bases). CDR1 and CDR2 (germline): SGHDT, YYEEEE. The V gene lost 2 bases and the J gene lost 7 bases, with 13 bases spanning the gap. This CDR3 comprises 14 residues.

This clonotype was counted a few times. V usage is TRBV12-3 or TRBV12-4 and J usage is TRBJ2-3, with 12 bases lining up with TRBD2. The CDR3 length is 16 residues. V was pared by 6 bases and J by 6 bases, with 10 bases of the junction left unmatched. The CDR3 is CASRQTSGRHVDTQYF. CDR3 sequence (DNA): TGTGCCAGCAGACAAACTAGCGGGAGGCATGTTGATACGCAGTATTTT.

This clonotype was detected many times. This chain connects TRBV28 to TRBJ2-7; D may be TRBD1 or TRBD2 (6 bases each). The length of the CDR3 is 13 residues. The V gene lost 4 bases and the J gene lost 4 bases, with 11 bases spanning the gap. Germline V lookup: CDR1 MDHEN, CDR2 SYDVKM. In nucleotides, the CDR3 is TGTGCCAGCAGTTCAACAGGGACTTACGAGCAGTACTTC. Translation gives CASSSTGTYEQYF.

The sample holds many counts of this clonotype. The gene calls are TRBV28 and TRBJ2-5; D not certain. The CDR3 runs 14 residues. V lost 7 bases, J lost 2 bases, and 14 bases lay in between. CDR1 is MDHEN, CDR2 SYDVKM, per germline. DNA of the CDR3: TGTGCCAGCACCCCAGGATGGGGTCAAGAGACCCAGTACTTC. Translating it yields CASTPGWGQETQYF. Variable domain in full (rest from reference TRBV28 and TRBJ2-5): DVKVTQSSRYLVKRTGEKVFLECVQDMDHENMFWYRQDPGLGLRLIYFSYDVKMKEKGDIPEGYSVSREKKERFSLILESASTNQTSMYLCASTPGWGQETQYFGPGTRLLVL.

This clonotype was observed many times. The chain employs TRBV27 and TRBJ2-7; TRBD1 aligns across 7 bases. J gave up 3 bases and V 2 bases, and 7 bases lay outside the gene matches. Germline V gene lookup returns CDR1 MNHEY and CDR2 SMNVEV (reference sequence). This CDR3 has 15 residues. The CDR3 DNA sequence: TGTGCCAGCAGTTTAGGGCCGGGACAGCACTACGAGCAGTACTTC. Translated, it gives CASSLGPGQHYEQYF.

This clonotype has just a few counts. J is TRBJ2-7 and V is TRBV3-1, with D tentatively TRBD2 (5 bases). The CDR3 is 14 residues long. Per germline, CDR1 LGHDT and CDR2 YNNKEL (reference sequence). V dropped 1 base and J dropped 5 bases, with 12 bases sitting between them. This chain's CDR3 is CASSQAGTQNEQYF. The CDR3 DNA reads TGTGCCAGCAGCCAAGCGGGAACCCAAAACGAGCAGTACTTC.

This clonotype was seen at least ten times. This CDR3 reads CASSESGVNEKLFF. CDR3 sequence (DNA): TGTGCCAGCAGTGAATCGGGGGTTAATGAAAAACTGTTTTTT. This chain joins TRBV2 and TRBJ1-4; D may be TRBD1 (5 bases). Germline V CDR1 and CDR2: SNHLY, FYNNEI. There are 14 residues in the CDR3. Trimming left V 2 bases short and J 4 bases short, with 8 bases between.

This clonotype is a singleton in its sample. The CDR3 does not end in the conserved phenylalanine or tryptophan, so this is likely a read error. This chain links TRBV28 with TRBJ1-5; no reliable D call. Trimming pared 3 bases from V and 5 bases from J, leaving 8 bases between. Germline V CDR1 and CDR2: MDHEN, SYDVKM. This CDR3 contains 13 residues. The CDR3 loop is CASSLVRDQPQHY. The CDR3 DNA reads TGTGCCAGCAGTTTGGTAAGAGATCAGCCCCAGCATTAT.

This clonotype was counted once. The V gene is TRBV19, the J gene TRBJ2-2; the D is unclear. The V gene's germline CDR1 is LNHDA and CDR2 SQIVND (reference sequence). V lost 6 bases and J lost 4, with 12 bases in between. The CDR3 consists of 14 residues. The CDR3 DNA is TGTGCCAGTAGGCCCCCTCCGGTCACCGGGGAGCTGTTTTTT. It codes for CASRPPPVTGELFF.

The genes are TRBV2 and TRBJ2-1; TRBD2 matches at 12 bases. The CDR3 loop spans 17 amino acids. Trimming at V came to 3 bases and at J to 6 bases, leaving 9 bases not matched to a gene. Per germline, CDR1 SNHLY and CDR2 FYNNEI. CDR3 residues: CASSDDRLAGASNEQFF. CDR3 DNA sequence: TGTGCCAGCAGTGACGACCGACTAGCGGGAGCCAGCAATGAGCAGTTCTTC.

This clonotype was recorded many times. This chain joins TRBV5-1 and TRBJ1-2, with D uncertain. CDR1 is SGHRS and CDR2 is YFSETQ in the germline V gene. The V gene lost 0 bases and the J gene lost 3 bases, with 9 bases spanning the gap. The CDR3 has 14 residues. CDR3 nucleotide sequence: TGCGCCAGCAGCTTGGGAGTTGGGGACTATGGCTACACCTTC. Protein: CASSLGVGDYGYTF.

This clonotype was seen many times. The chain joins TRBV4-1 to TRBJ1-2, with D perhaps matching TRBD1 (5 bases). Trimming took off 2 bases at V and 8 bases at J, with 18 bases between the two ends. Germline V gives CDR1 MGHRA, CDR2 YSYEKL. The CDR3 totals 15 residues. In DNA form, the CDR3 reads TGCGCCAGCAGCCAACCTCAGGCAGGGCTAGGAGGCTACACCTTC. Translating it yields CASSQPQAGLGGYTF.

This chain links TRBV6-1 with TRBJ1-1, with a weak D call TRBD1 (6 bases). The V end lost 6 bases, the J end lost 11 bases, and 16 bases lay between the germline ends. There are 12 residues in the CDR3. Germline V gene lookup returns CDR1 MNHNS and CDR2 SASEGT. The DNA for the CDR3 is TGTGCCAGCAGAAGGGGGGATTCTCCGGCTTTCTTT. It encodes CASRRGDSPAFF.

This clonotype has just a few counts. The V call is TRBV14, the J call TRBJ2-7; no clear D. This CDR3 has 11 amino acids. Germline loops: CDR1 SGHDN, CDR2 FVKESK. V was shortened by 3 bases and J by 5 bases, with 5 bases between the two germline ends. CDR3 in DNA: TGTGCCAGCAGCCACTACCACGAGCAGTACTTC. This translates into CASSHYHEQYF.

This clonotype was counted at least ten times. The rearrangement links TRBV12-3 or TRBV12-4 to TRBJ1-5, with D unclear. Trimming removed 3 bases at V and 8 bases at J, with 11 bases between. CDR3 size: 13 residues. This CDR3 reads CASSFGREEPQHF. Here the CDR3 DNA reads TGTGCCAGCAGTTTTGGACGCGAGGAGCCCCAGCATTTT.